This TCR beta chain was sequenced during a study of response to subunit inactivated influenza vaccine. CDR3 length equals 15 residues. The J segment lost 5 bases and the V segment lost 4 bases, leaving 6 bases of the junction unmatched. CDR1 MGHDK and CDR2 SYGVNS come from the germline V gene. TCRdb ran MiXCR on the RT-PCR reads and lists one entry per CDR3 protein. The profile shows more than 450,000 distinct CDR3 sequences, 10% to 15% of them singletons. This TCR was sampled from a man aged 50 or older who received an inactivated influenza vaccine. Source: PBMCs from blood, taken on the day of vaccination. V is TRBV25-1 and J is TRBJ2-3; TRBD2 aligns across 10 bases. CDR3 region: CASSVVAGGGDTQYF. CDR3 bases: TGTGCCAGCAGTGTTGTAGCGGGGGGCGGAGATACGCAGTATTTT. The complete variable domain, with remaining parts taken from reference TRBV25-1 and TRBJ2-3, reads EADIYQTPRYLVIGTGKKITLECSQTMGHDKMYWYQQDPGMELHLIHYSYGVNSTEKGDLSSESTVSRIRTEHFPLTLESARPSHTSQYLCASSVVAGGGDTQYFGPGTRLTVL.